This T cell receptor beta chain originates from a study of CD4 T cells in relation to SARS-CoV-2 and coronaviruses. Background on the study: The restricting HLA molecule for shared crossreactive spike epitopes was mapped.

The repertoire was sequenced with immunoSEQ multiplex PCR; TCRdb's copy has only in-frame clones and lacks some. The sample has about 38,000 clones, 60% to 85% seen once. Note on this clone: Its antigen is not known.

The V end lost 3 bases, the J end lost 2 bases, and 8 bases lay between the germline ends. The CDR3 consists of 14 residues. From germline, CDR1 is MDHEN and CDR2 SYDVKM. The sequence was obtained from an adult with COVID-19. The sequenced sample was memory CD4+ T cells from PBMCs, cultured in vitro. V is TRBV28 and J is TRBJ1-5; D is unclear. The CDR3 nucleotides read TGTGCCAGCAGTTTGACTGCCGGCAATCAGCCCCAGCATTTT. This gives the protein CASSLTAGNQPQHF.